This T cell receptor (beta chain) was recorded in a study of radiotherapy plus CTLA-4 blockade in lung cancer. About the research overall: Among enrolled patients, 15% to 20% responded and around 30% achieved disease control.

This CDR3 spans 13 amino acids. Germline V lookup: CDR1 MNHEY, CDR2 SVGAGI. Trimming took 2 bases from V and 8 from J, leaving 12 bases between them. Sequencing was performed with immunoSEQ multiplex PCR; in TCRdb, only in-frame clones are kept and a portion is missing. The sample lists over 80,000 clones, around nine tenths occurring once. The material sequenced was peripheral blood, taken from a patient treated with radiotherapy plus ipilimumab. The V gene is TRBV6-5, the J gene TRBJ1-2; no definite D call. The sequence came from a human donor with non-small cell lung cancer that progressed on radiotherapy plus ipilimumab. The CDR3 here is CASSYGAAGGYTF. CDR3 in DNA: TGTGCCAGCAGTTACGGAGCCGCGGGGGGCTACACCTTC.